The rows below give T cell receptor beta chains drawn from one sample of a study of shared clonotypes between healthy human individuals. Libraries were prepared by immunoSEQ multiplex PCR; TCRdb keeps only in-frame clonotypes and omits some of them. Here the sample spans roughly 1.5 million clones, about 98% being singletons. Sequenced input: naive CD4+ T cells sorted from blood. These receptors all stem from a man aged 25 to 40 in good health. Both conserved end residues are part of each CDR3. The order of the fields is J gene, clone size, D gene, V gene, CDR3 DNA, CDR3 protein. A D gene is named only where the DNA matches it firmly. Clone size is given for some rows only: seen once, a few or many times, or a class if the clone is expanded.

j_gene: TRBJ2-5
abundance: once
d_gene: TRBD2
v_gene: TRBV18
CDR3nt: TGTGCCAGCTCAACTTCGACTAGCCGAGAGACCCAGTACTTC
CDR3aa: CASSTSTSRETQYF

j_gene: TRBJ2-1
abundance: NA
d_gene: NA
v_gene: TRBV5-6
CDR3nt: TGTGCCAGCAGCCAAGTGGGGGGTGAGCAGTTCTTC
CDR3aa: CASSQVGGEQFF

j_gene: TRBJ2-2
abundance: NA
d_gene: NA
v_gene: TRBV6-1
CDR3nt: TGTGCCAGCAGTGAAATAGTGATCGGGGAGCTGTTTTTT
CDR3aa: CASSEIVIGELFF

j_gene: TRBJ2-7
abundance: NA
d_gene: TRBD2
v_gene: TRBV28
CDR3nt: TGTGCCAGCAGTTTTTCCGGACTAGCGGGAGTAGGCGAGCAGTACTTC
CDR3aa: CASSFSGLAGVGEQYF

j_gene: TRBJ2-2
abundance: NA
d_gene: TRBD1
v_gene: TRBV27
CDR3nt: TGTGCCAGCACCGGACAGGGGGCGACCGGGGAGCTGTTTTTT
CDR3aa: CASTGQGATGELFF

j_gene: TRBJ2-2
abundance: NA
d_gene: TRBD2
v_gene: TRBV6-1
CDR3nt: TGTGCCAGCAGCGCAGGGACTAGCAACACCGGGGAGCTGTTTTTT
CDR3aa: CASSAGTSNTGELFF

j_gene: TRBJ2-7
abundance: NA
d_gene: TRBD2
v_gene: TRBV7-2
CDR3nt: TGTGCCAGCAGCCCCCGCTGGGGAGGGTACGAGCAGTACTTC
CDR3aa: CASSPRWGGYEQYF

j_gene: TRBJ1-4
abundance: NA
d_gene: NA
v_gene: TRBV18
CDR3nt: TGTGCCAGCTCACCACGCGATACACTTCAGAATGAAAAACTGTTTTTT
CDR3aa: CASSPRDTLQNEKLFF

j_gene: TRBJ2-2
abundance: NA
d_gene: NA
v_gene: TRBV11-2
CDR3nt: TGTGCCAGCAGCTTTAGCGCCGCGAACACCGGGGAGCTGTTTTTT
CDR3aa: CASSFSAANTGELFF

j_gene: TRBJ1-4
abundance: once
d_gene: NA
v_gene: TRBV19
CDR3nt: TGTGCCAGTAGTAATTCCCTCCGCAATGAAAAACTGTTTTTT
CDR3aa: CASSNSLRNEKLFF

j_gene: TRBJ2-5
abundance: NA
d_gene: TRBD2
v_gene: TRBV10-3
CDR3nt: TGTGCCATCAGTGCTGGGACTAGTAGCGGACTAGTCCAGTACTTC
CDR3aa: CAISAGTSSGLVQYF

j_gene: TRBJ2-1
abundance: NA
d_gene: TRBD2
v_gene: TRBV5-4
CDR3nt: TGTGCCAGCAGCTTGGCCGGGCTAGCGGGATCTGTTGAGCAGTTCTTC
CDR3aa: CASSLAGLAGSVEQFF

j_gene: TRBJ2-5
abundance: once
d_gene: NA
v_gene: TRBV7-2
CDR3nt: TGTGCCAGCAGACATGTTGGAGAGGGGCGCCGGATGGAGACCCAGTACTTC
CDR3aa: CASRHVGEGRRMETQYF

j_gene: TRBJ1-4
abundance: NA
d_gene: NA
v_gene: TRBV5-6
CDR3nt: TGTGCCAGCACCTTCGGACAGTTTGAAAAACTGTTTTTT
CDR3aa: CASTFGQFEKLFF

j_gene: TRBJ2-7
abundance: NA
d_gene: TRBD1
v_gene: TRBV28
CDR3nt: TGTGCCAGCAGCGCGGGACAGGGGCCCTACGAGCAGTACTTC
CDR3aa: CASSAGQGPYEQYF

j_gene: TRBJ2-1
abundance: NA
d_gene: NA
v_gene: TRBV16
CDR3nt: TGTGCCAGCTCCCGCCTAGCGACTTACAATGAGCAGTTCTTC
CDR3aa: CASSRLATYNEQFF

j_gene: TRBJ2-7
abundance: NA
d_gene: NA
v_gene: TRBV4-1
CDR3nt: TGCGCCAGCAGCCTCCTGCCCGGGACATTGTCCTACGAGCAGTACTTT
CDR3aa: CASSLLPGTLSYEQYF